This T cell receptor (beta chain) is from a study of T-cell memory formation after mild COVID-19. The CDR3 sequence is 14 residues long. V lost 0 bases and J 8 bases, leaving 9 bases between the germline ends. Germline-derived CDR1 and CDR2 are SGDLS and YYNGEE. The sample holds a few counts of this clonotype. Its antigen remains unknown. Study-level points and caveats: Those CD4+ clones that contracted were mainly in CM and EM (CD8+ ones in EMRA).

TCRdb re-derived calls from the 5' RACE reads in MiXCR, one entry per CDR3 protein. Of 200,000 to 250,000 distinct CDR3 sequences listed, over 7.5% are singletons. Sequenced input: PBMCs or a T cell subset sorted from them (not recorded which). The TCR comes from a man younger than 35 who had mild COVID-19 (a few samples of this study predate the infection). Cell type and time point are not known. This chain links TRBV9 with TRBJ1-6, with unresolved D. CDR3 DNA: TGTGCCAGCAGCGTAGACGGCCGGGATTCACCCCTCCACTTT. As protein: CASSVDGRDSPLHF.